A selection of T cell receptor beta chains follows, all from one sample in a study of a mutant IDH1 vaccine in newly diagnosed glioma. These receptors' targets are unknown. Some clones are missing from TCRdb's copy, which holds only in-frame ones; the method was immunoSEQ multiplex PCR. The sample includes 25,000 to 35,000 clones, roughly nine tenths of them seen just once. Sequences were derived from peripheral blood mononuclear cells (PBMCs), sampled from a glioma patient whose treatment included an IDH1 peptide vaccine. The receptors shown here come from a woman between 40 and 55 years old with glioma. Some clones in this sample may be carry-over from other donors' samples. The CDR3 runs from the conserved cysteine through the conserved F or W. A D gene is named only where the DNA matches it firmly. Not all rows give a size; the values are once, few, many and, for expanded clones, a class.

abundance: NA
j_gene: TRBJ2-7
v_gene: TRBV18
d_gene: TRBD1
CDR3aa: CASSPKGTGGFHEQYF
CDR3nt: TGTGCCAGCTCACCAAAGGGGACAGGGGGTTTCCACGAGCAGTACTTC

abundance: NA
j_gene: TRBJ2-5
v_gene: TRBV7-2
d_gene: TRBD2
CDR3aa: CASSPRLARGQETQYF
CDR3nt: TGTGCCAGCAGCCCCAGACTAGCCCGGGGGCAAGAGACCCAGTACTTC

abundance: NA
j_gene: TRBJ2-5
v_gene: TRBV19
d_gene: NA
CDR3aa: CASIGSGQETQYF
CDR3nt: TGTGCCAGTATAGGCAGCGGGCAAGAGACCCAGTACTTC

abundance: once
j_gene: TRBJ1-2
v_gene: TRBV18
d_gene: NA
CDR3aa: CASSLSGKYSYGYTF
CDR3nt: TGTGCCAGCTCACTTTCAGGGAAGTATTCCTATGGCTACACCTTC

abundance: NA
j_gene: TRBJ1-5
v_gene: TRBV9
d_gene: TRBD1
CDR3aa: CASSASGTGNQPQHF
CDR3nt: TGTGCCAGCAGCGCCTCCGGGACAGGAAATCAGCCCCAGCATTTT

abundance: NA
j_gene: TRBJ2-2
v_gene: TRBV16
d_gene: NA
CDR3aa: CASSTAIPGELFF
CDR3nt: TGTGCCAGCAGCACAGCAATCCCCGGGGAGCTGTTTTTT

abundance: NA
j_gene: TRBJ2-1
v_gene: TRBV6-1
d_gene: TRBD2
CDR3aa: CASRGGLAEDNEQFF
CDR3nt: TGTGCCAGCAGGGGAGGGCTAGCGGAAGACAATGAGCAGTTCTTC

abundance: NA
j_gene: TRBJ2-7
v_gene: TRBV13
d_gene: TRBD2
CDR3aa: CASSLVGGGVEQYF
CDR3nt: TGTGCCAGCAGCTTAGTGGGCGGGGGAGTTGAGCAGTACTTC

abundance: NA
j_gene: TRBJ2-7
v_gene: TRBV5-5
d_gene: NA
CDR3aa: CASSFPGEPPYEQYF
CDR3nt: TGTGCCAGCAGCTTTCCCGGGGAGCCACCCTACGAGCAGTACTTC

abundance: NA
j_gene: TRBJ2-7
v_gene: TRBV20-1
d_gene: NA
CDR3aa: CSAPRDYEQYF
CDR3nt: TGCAGTGCCCCTAGAGACTACGAGCAGTACTTC

abundance: NA
j_gene: TRBJ2-2
v_gene: TRBV4-1
d_gene: NA
CDR3aa: CASSQVVGGELFF
CDR3nt: TGCGCCAGCAGCCAGGTAGTCGGCGGGGAGCTGTTTTTT

abundance: NA
j_gene: TRBJ2-7
v_gene: TRBV19
d_gene: TRBD1
CDR3aa: CASSIGQAAYEQYF
CDR3nt: TGTGCCAGTAGTATCGGACAGGCCGCCTACGAGCAGTACTTC

abundance: NA
j_gene: TRBJ1-3
v_gene: TRBV5-6
d_gene: NA
CDR3aa: CASSFGGNTIYF
CDR3nt: TGTGCCAGCAGCTTTGGAGGAAACACCATATATTTT

abundance: NA
j_gene: TRBJ2-3
v_gene: TRBV6-1
d_gene: NA
CDR3aa: CASSGSTDTQYF
CDR3nt: TGTGCCAGCAGTGGGAGCACAGATACGCAGTATTTT

abundance: NA
j_gene: TRBJ2-3
v_gene: TRBV5-1
d_gene: NA
CDR3aa: CASSLERADTQYF
CDR3nt: TGCGCCAGCAGCTTGGAGAGGGCGGATACGCAGTATTTT

abundance: NA
j_gene: TRBJ2-3
v_gene: TRBV7-9
d_gene: TRBD2
CDR3aa: CASSLDWGGTDTQYF
CDR3nt: TGTGCCAGCAGCTTAGATTGGGGGGGGACAGATACGCAGTATTTT

abundance: NA
j_gene: TRBJ2-3
v_gene: TRBV6-1
d_gene: TRBD2
CDR3aa: CASSEVVGTSGGLPDTQYF
CDR3nt: TGTGCCAGCAGTGAAGTGGTGGGGACTAGCGGGGGCCTCCCCGATACGCAGTATTTT

abundance: few
j_gene: TRBJ2-7
v_gene: TRBV7-2
d_gene: NA
CDR3aa: CASSLGSGRSYEQYF
CDR3nt: TGTGCCAGCAGCTTAGGTTCAGGAAGGTCTTACGAGCAGTACTTC

abundance: once
j_gene: TRBJ1-2
v_gene: TRBV4-3
d_gene: NA
CDR3aa: CASSPGTSWELGLYGYTF
CDR3nt: TGCGCCAGCAGCCCCGGGACAAGTTGGGAGTTGGGACTCTATGGCTACACCTTC

abundance: NA
j_gene: TRBJ1-5
v_gene: TRBV19
d_gene: TRBD1
CDR3aa: CASSASTGAYSNQPQHF
CDR3nt: TGTGCCAGTAGTGCTTCAACAGGGGCGTATAGCAATCAGCCCCAGCATTTT

abundance: NA
j_gene: TRBJ1-1
v_gene: TRBV7-2
d_gene: NA
CDR3aa: CASTAGSNTEAFF
CDR3nt: TGTGCCAGCACCGCAGGGTCGAACACTGAAGCTTTCTTT

abundance: NA
j_gene: TRBJ2-5
v_gene: TRBV27
d_gene: NA
CDR3aa: CASSLVPGGETQYF
CDR3nt: TGTGCCAGCAGTTTGGTCCCAGGGGGGGAGACCCAGTACTTC

abundance: NA
j_gene: TRBJ2-3
v_gene: TRBV2
d_gene: NA
CDR3aa: CASSERVTSDTQYF
CDR3nt: TGTGCCAGCAGTGAACGGGTGACTAGTGATACGCAGTATTTT

abundance: once
j_gene: TRBJ2-2
v_gene: TRBV11-2
d_gene: NA
CDR3aa: CASSIGLFTGELFF
CDR3nt: TGTGCCAGCAGCATCGGACTATTCACCGGGGAGCTGTTTTTT

abundance: NA
j_gene: TRBJ2-5
v_gene: TRBV5-1
d_gene: NA
CDR3aa: CASSLSIGGQETQYF
CDR3nt: TGCGCCAGCAGCTTGTCAATAGGGGGCCAAGAGACCCAGTACTTC

abundance: NA
j_gene: TRBJ2-5
v_gene: TRBV7-2
d_gene: NA
CDR3aa: CASSLGRLAQYF
CDR3nt: TGTGCCAGCAGCTTAGGGCGGTTGGCCCAGTACTTC

abundance: NA
j_gene: TRBJ2-1
v_gene: TRBV28
d_gene: TRBD1
CDR3aa: CASSFGQVNYNEQFF
CDR3nt: TGTGCCAGCAGTTTCGGACAGGTAAACTACAATGAGCAGTTCTTC

abundance: NA
j_gene: TRBJ2-3
v_gene: TRBV29-1
d_gene: NA
CDR3aa: CSVVGVAGDTQYF
CDR3nt: TGCAGCGTTGTCGGGGTAGCAGGGGATACGCAGTATTTT

abundance: NA
j_gene: TRBJ1-3
v_gene: TRBV5-1
d_gene: NA
CDR3aa: CASSPAEGSGNTIYF
CDR3nt: TGCGCCAGCAGCCCGGCGGAGGGCTCTGGAAACACCATATATTTT

abundance: NA
j_gene: TRBJ2-5
v_gene: TRBV5-4
d_gene: NA
CDR3aa: CASSFSASAETQYF
CDR3nt: TGTGCCAGCAGCTTTTCGGCTAGCGCGGAGACCCAGTACTTC

abundance: NA
j_gene: TRBJ1-2
v_gene: TRBV19
d_gene: NA
CDR3aa: CASMQNPNMNYGYTF
CDR3nt: TGTGCCAGTATGCAGAATCCCAACATGAACTATGGCTACACCTTC

abundance: NA
j_gene: TRBJ1-5
v_gene: TRBV21-1
d_gene: NA
CDR3aa: CASDAVGGSLGNNQPQHF
CDR3nt: TGTGCCAGCGACGCGGTAGGGGGCTCTCTTGGAAACAATCAGCCCCAGCATTTT

abundance: NA
j_gene: TRBJ1-1
v_gene: TRBV18
d_gene: NA
CDR3aa: CASSPERQVGTEAFF
CDR3nt: TGTGCCAGCTCACCAGAAAGACAGGTTGGGACTGAAGCTTTCTTT

abundance: NA
j_gene: TRBJ1-1
v_gene: TRBV19
d_gene: TRBD1
CDR3aa: CASSRSVGTGGTEAFF
CDR3nt: TGTGCCAGTAGTAGGTCTGTAGGGACAGGGGGTACTGAAGCTTTCTTT

abundance: NA
j_gene: TRBJ2-7
v_gene: TRBV29-1
d_gene: TRBD2
CDR3aa: CSVATSGTNYYEQYF
CDR3nt: TGCAGCGTGGCAACCTCCGGGACTAACTATTACGAGCAGTACTTC

abundance: NA
j_gene: TRBJ2-7
v_gene: TRBV28
d_gene: TRBD2
CDR3aa: CASSPPRGGDHEQYF
CDR3nt: TGTGCCAGCAGTCCCCCCCGCGGGGGGGATCACGAGCAGTACTTC

abundance: NA
j_gene: TRBJ1-5
v_gene: TRBV2
d_gene: NA
CDR3aa: CASRFRDNYQPQHF
CDR3nt: TGTGCCAGCAGGTTCCGGGACAACTATCAGCCCCAGCATTTT

abundance: NA
j_gene: TRBJ2-2
v_gene: TRBV28
d_gene: NA
CDR3aa: CASSFQGGNTGELFF
CDR3nt: TGTGCCAGCAGTTTCCAGGGGGGGAACACCGGGGAGCTGTTTTTT